This T cell receptor beta chain was retrieved from a study of OX40 agonist ivuxolimab in advanced cancers. Study findings and constraints: Also showing low normalized T-cell clonal expansion were some of the nonresponders. At doses 0.1 to 3.0 mg/kg, CD4+ and CD8+ clones expanded.

Note on this clone: Its antigen is not identified.

Assay used: immunoSEQ multiplex PCR; TCRdb lists only in-frame clones, some missing. The profile shows nearly 80,000 clones, about nine tenths of them singletons. The CDR3 length is 16 residues. Looked up from germline, CDR1 is SGHRS and CDR2 is YFSETQ. V shed 3 bases, J shed 5 bases, and the junction held 7 bases outside the gene matches. This sequence was found in an adult with an advanced solid tumor such as melanoma, head and neck, liver or kidney cancer. The chain joins TRBV5-1 to TRBJ2-1, with 11 bases identical to TRBD2. This sample comprised CD4+ or CD8+ T cells sorted from blood, obtained in a trial of the OX40 agonist ivuxolimab. CDR3 nucleotide sequence: TGCGCCAGCAGCTCAACTAGCGGGAGTCGCCACAATGAGCAGTTCTTC. It codes for CASSSTSGSRHNEQFF.